This T cell receptor beta chain was observed in a study of T cells in Graves' hyperthyroidism and ophthalmopathy. Researchers took RNA transcripts and amplified the TCR beta CDR3 regions from them. First-round RT-PCR targeting the TCR CDR3 was performed with the HTBI primer set. Each CDR3 protein is one row after TCRdb ran MiXCR on the multiplex PCR reads. The sample lists a few hundred thousand distinct CDR3 sequences, roughly an eighth seen once, with about a third in the top ten. Germline CDR1 is MDHEN and CDR2 is SYDVKM. Trimming cost V 7 bases and J 2 bases; bases outside gene matches: 8. The length of the CDR3 is 16 residues.

What was sequenced was blood. The sequence was obtained from a woman in her forties with Graves' ophthalmopathy. The chain links TRBV28 to TRBJ2-6; 7 bases are a match to TRBD2. Written as DNA, the CDR3 is TGTGCCAGCATCCGGGGCGGGAGCACTGGGGCCAACGTCCTGACTTTC. It encodes CASIRGGSTGANVLTF.